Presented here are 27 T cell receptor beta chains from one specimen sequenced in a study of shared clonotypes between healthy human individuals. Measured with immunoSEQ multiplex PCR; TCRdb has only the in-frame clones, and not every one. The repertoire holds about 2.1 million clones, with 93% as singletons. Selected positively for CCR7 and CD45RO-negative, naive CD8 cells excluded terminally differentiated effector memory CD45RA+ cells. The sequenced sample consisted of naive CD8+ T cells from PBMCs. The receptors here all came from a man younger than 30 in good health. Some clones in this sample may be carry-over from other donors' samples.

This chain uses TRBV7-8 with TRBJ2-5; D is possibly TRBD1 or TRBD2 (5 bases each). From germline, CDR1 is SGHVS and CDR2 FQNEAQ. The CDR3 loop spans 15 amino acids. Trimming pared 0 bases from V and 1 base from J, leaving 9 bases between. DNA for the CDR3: TGTGCCAGCAGCTTAGCCCTGGGACGCCAAGAGACCCAGTACTTC. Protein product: CASSLALGRQETQYF.

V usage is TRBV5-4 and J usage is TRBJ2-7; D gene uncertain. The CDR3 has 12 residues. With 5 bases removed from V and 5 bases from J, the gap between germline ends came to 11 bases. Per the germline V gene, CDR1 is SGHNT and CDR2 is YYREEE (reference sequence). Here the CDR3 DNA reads TGTGCCAGCAGTTTTTCTCCTCACGAGCAGTACTTC. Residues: CASSFSPHEQYF.

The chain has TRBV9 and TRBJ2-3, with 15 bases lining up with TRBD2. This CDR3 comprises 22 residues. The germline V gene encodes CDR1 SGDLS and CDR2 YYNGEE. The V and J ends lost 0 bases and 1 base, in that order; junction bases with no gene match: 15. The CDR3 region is CASSVVGGSGTSGRLGTDTQYF. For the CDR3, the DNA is TGTGCCAGCAGCGTAGTCGGAGGGTCCGGGACTAGCGGGAGGTTGGGCACAGATACGCAGTATTTT.

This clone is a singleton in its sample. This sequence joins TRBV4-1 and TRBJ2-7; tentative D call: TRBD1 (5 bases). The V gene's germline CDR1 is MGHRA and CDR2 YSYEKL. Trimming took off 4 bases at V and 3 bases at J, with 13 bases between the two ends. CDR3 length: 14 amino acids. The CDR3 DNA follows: TGCGCCAGCAGCCCGTCGAAGGGGTTCTACGAGCAGTACTTC. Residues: CASSPSKGFYEQYF.

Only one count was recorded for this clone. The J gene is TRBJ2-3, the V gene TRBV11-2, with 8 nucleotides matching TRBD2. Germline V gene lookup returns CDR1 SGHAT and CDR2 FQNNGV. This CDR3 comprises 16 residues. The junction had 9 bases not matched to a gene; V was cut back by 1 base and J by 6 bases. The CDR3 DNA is TGTGCCAGCAGCTTAGTGTTAGCGGGGACTAAGGATACGCAGTATTTT. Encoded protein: CASSLVLAGTKDTQYF.

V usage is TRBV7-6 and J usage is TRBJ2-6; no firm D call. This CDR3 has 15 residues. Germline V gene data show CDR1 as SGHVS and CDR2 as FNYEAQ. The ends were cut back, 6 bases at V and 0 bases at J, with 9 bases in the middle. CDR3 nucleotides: TGTGCCAGCAGGCCGGCGGCCTCTGGGGCCAACGTCCTGACTTTC. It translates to CASRPAASGANVLTF. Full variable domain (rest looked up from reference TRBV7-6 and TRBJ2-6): GAGVSQSPRYKVTKRGQDVALRCDPISGHVSLYWYRQALGQGPEFLTYFNYEAQQDKSGLPNDRFSAERPEGSISTLTIQRTEQRDSAMYRCASRPAASGANVLTFGAGSRLTVL.

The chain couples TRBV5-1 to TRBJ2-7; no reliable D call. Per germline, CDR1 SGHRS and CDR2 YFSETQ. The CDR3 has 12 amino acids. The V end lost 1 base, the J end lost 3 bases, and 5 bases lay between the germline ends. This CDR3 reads CASSLIGYEQYF. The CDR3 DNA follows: TGCGCCAGCAGCTTGATAGGCTACGAGCAGTACTTC.

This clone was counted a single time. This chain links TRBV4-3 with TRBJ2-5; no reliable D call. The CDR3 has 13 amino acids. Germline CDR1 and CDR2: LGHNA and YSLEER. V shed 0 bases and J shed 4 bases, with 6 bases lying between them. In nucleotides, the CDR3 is TGCGCCAGCAGCCAAGATGCGAGAGAGACCCAGTACTTC. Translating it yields CASSQDARETQYF.

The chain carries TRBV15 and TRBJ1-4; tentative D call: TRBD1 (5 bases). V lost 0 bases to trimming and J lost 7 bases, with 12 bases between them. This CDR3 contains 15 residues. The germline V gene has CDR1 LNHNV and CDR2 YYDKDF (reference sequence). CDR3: CATSREVGTSEKLFF. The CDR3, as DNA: TGTGCCACCAGCAGAGAGGTGGGGACCAGTGAAAAACTGTTTTTT.

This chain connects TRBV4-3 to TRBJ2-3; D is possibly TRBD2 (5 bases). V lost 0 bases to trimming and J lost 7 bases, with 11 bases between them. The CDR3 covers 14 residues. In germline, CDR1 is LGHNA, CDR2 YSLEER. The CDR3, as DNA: TGCGCCAGCAGCCAAGAGGCGGGCCCCAATACGCAGTATTTT. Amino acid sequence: CASSQEAGPNTQYF.

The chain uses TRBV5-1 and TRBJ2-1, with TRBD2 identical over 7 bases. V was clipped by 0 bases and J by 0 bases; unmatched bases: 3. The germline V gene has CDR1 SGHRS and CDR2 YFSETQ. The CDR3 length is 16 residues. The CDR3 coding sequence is TGCGCCAGCAGCTTGGCAGGGAGGGGCTCCTACAATGAGCAGTTCTTC. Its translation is CASSLAGRGSYNEQFF.

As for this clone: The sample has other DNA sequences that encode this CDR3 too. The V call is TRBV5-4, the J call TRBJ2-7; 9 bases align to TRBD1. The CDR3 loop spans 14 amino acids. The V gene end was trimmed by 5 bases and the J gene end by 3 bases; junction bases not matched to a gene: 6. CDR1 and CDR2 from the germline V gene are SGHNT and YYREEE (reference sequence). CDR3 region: CASSLGTGYYEQYF. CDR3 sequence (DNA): TGTGCCAGCAGTTTAGGGACAGGGTACTACGAGCAGTACTTC.

The CDR3 coding sequence is TGTGCCAGCAACGACGGGGAGGGAAGGCGCAATCAGCCCCAGCATTTT. This gives the protein CASNDGEGRRNQPQHF. This sequence joins TRBV6-6 and TRBJ1-5; D is ambiguous. V lost 7 bases to trimming and J lost 2 bases, with 18 bases between them. The CDR3 runs to 16 residues. Looked up from germline, CDR1 is MNHNY and CDR2 is SVGAGI (reference sequence).

The CDR3 sequence: CASSFEQLWYEQYF. CDR3 nucleotides: TGTGCCAGCAGCTTCGAGCAGTTATGGTACGAGCAGTACTTC. This chain uses TRBV5-5 with TRBJ2-7, with no clear D. CDR1 and CDR2 (germline): SGHKS, YYEKEE (reference sequence). This CDR3 has 14 amino acids. V was trimmed by 2 bases and J by 4 bases, leaving 13 bases between them.

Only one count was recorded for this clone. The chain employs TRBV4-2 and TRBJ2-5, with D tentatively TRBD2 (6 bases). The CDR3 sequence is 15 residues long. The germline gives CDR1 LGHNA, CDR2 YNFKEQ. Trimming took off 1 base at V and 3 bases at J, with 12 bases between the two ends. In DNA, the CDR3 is TGTGCCAGCAGCCAAGCCCTTTGGGGGGAAGAGACCCAGTACTTC. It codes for CASSQALWGEETQYF.

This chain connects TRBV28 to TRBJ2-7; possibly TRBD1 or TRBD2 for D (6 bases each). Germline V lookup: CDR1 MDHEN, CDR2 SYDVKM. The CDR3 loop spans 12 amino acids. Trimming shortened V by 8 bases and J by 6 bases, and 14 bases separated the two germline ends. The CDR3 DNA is TGTGCCAGCGAGGGGGGAACGATCGAGCAGTACTTC. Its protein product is CASEGGTIEQYF.

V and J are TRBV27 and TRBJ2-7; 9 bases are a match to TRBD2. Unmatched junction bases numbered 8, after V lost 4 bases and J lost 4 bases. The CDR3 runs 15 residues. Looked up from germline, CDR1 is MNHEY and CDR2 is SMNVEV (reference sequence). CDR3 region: CASSSYSGSGYEQYF. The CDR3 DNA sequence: TGTGCCAGCAGTTCATATAGCGGGAGTGGGTACGAGCAGTACTTC.

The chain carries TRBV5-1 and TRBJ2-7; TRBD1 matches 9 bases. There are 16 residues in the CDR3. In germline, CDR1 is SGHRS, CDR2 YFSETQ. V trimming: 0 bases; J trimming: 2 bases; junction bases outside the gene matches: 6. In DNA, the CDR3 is TGCGCCAGCAGCTTGGTATATAGGACAGGGGCCTACGAGCAGTACTTC. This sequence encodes CASSLVYRTGAYEQYF.

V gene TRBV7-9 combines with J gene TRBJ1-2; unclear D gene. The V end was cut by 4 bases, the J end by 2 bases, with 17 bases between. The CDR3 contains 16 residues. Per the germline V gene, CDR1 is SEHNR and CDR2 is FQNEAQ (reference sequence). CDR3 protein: CASSSPSQAANYGYTF. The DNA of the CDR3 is TGTGCCAGCAGCTCCCCCAGCCAGGCGGCCAACTATGGCTACACCTTC.

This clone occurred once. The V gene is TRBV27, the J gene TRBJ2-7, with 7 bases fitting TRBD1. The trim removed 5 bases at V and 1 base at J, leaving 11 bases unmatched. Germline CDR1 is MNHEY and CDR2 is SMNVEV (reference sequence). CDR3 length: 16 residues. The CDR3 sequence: CASSPSQGVRSYEQYF. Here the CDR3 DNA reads TGTGCCAGCAGTCCGAGTCAGGGGGTCAGGTCCTACGAGCAGTACTTC.

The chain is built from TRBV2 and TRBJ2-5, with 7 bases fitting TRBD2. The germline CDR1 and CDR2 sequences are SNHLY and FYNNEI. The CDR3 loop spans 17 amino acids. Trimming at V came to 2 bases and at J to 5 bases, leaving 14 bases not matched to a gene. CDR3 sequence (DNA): TGTGCCAGCAGTGAAAACTTACGGGAGGCCCCATGGGAGACCCAGTACTTC. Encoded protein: CASSENLREAPWETQYF. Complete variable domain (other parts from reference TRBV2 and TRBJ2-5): EPEVTQTPSHQVTQMGQEVILRCVPISNHLYFYWYRQILGQKVEFLVSFYNNEISEKSEIFDDQFSVERPDGSNFTLKIRSTKLEDSAMYFCASSENLREAPWETQYFGPGTRLLVL.

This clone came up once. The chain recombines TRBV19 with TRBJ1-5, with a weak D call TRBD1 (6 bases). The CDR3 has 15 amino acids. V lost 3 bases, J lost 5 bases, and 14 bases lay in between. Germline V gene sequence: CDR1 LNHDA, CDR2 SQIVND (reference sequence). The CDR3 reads CASSILGGRDQPQHF. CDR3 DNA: TGTGCCAGTAGTATCCTCGGGGGGCGAGATCAGCCCCAGCATTTT. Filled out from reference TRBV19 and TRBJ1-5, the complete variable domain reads DGGITQSPKYLFRKEGQNVTLSCEQNLNHDAMYWYRQDPGQGLRLIYYSQIVNDFQKGDIAEGYSVSREKKESFPLTVTSAQKNPTAFYLCASSILGGRDQPQHFGDGTRLSIL.

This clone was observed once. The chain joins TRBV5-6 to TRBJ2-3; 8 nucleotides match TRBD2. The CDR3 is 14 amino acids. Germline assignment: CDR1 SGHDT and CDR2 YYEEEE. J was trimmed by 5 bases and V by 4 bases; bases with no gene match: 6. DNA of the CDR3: TGTGCCAGCAGCCAACTAGCGGCGGTAGATACGCAGTATTTT. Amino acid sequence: CASSQLAAVDTQYF. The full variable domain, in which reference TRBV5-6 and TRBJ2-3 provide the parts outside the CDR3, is DAGVTQSPTHLIKTRGQQVTLRCSPKSGHDTVSWYQQALGQGPQFIFQYYEEEERQRGNFPDRFSGHQFPNYSSELNVNALLLGDSALYLCASSQLAAVDTQYFGPGTRLTVL.

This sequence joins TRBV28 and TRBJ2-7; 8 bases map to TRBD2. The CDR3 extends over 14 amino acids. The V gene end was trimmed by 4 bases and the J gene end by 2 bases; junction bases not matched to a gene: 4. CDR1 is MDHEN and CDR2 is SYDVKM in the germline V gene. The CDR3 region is CASSSLAETYEQYF. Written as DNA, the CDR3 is TGTGCCAGCAGTTCACTAGCGGAAACCTACGAGCAGTACTTC.

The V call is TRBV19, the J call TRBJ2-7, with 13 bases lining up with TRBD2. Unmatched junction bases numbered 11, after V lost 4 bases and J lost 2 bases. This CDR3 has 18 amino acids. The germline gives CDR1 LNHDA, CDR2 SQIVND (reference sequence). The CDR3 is CASSTILPGLAGTYEQYF. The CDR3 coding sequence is TGTGCCAGTAGTACGATACTACCGGGACTAGCGGGAACCTACGAGCAGTACTTC.

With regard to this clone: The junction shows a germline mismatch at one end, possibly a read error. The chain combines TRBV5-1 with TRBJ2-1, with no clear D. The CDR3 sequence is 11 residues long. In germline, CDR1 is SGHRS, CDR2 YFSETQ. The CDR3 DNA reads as TGCGCCAGCAGTTTGGGCCATGAGACCATCTTC. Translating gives CASSLGHETIF.

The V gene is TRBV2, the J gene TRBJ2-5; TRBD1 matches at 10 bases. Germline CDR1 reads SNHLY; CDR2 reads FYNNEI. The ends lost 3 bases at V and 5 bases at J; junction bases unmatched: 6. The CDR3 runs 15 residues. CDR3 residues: CASSDRDRGLETQYF. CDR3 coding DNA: TGTGCCAGCAGTGACCGGGACAGGGGTTTGGAGACCCAGTACTTC. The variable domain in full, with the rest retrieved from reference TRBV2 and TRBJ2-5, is EPEVTQTPSHQVTQMGQEVILRCVPISNHLYFYWYRQILGQKVEFLVSFYNNEISEKSEIFDDQFSVERPDGSNFTLKIRSTKLEDSAMYFCASSDRDRGLETQYFGPGTRLLVL.